This entry describes one T cell receptor (beta chain). Its antigen remains unknown. The source of the sample is a study of T-cell memory formation after mild COVID-19. Study as a whole: TCR clusters mostly belonged to single donors. Broader study findings: A balance of CD4 and CD8 characterized clones contracting day 15 to 85, whereas later expanders leaned CD4+. Still unconfirmed is whether the second-wave clones peaking on day 37 recognized SARS-CoV-2.

The CDR3 totals 16 residues. Trimming removed 5 bases from V and 0 bases from J, with 18 bases in between. CDR1 is DFQATT and CDR2 is SNEGSKA in the germline V gene (reference sequence). TCRdb used MiXCR to reprocess the 5' RACE reads, holding one entry per CDR3 protein. The repertoire holds just under 350,000 distinct CDR3 sequences, with 13% as singletons. The receptor's source is a man aged 18-30 years who had mild COVID-19 (a few samples of this study predate the infection). Cell type and time point are not known. This chain joins TRBV20-1 and TRBJ2-3; TRBD2 might be the D (7 bases). Sequencing input: PBMCs or a T cell subset sorted from them (not recorded which). The CDR3 loop reads CSAGGRGPSSTDTQYF. DNA of the CDR3: TGCAGTGCTGGGGGGCGGGGGCCCTCTAGCACAGATACGCAGTATTTT.